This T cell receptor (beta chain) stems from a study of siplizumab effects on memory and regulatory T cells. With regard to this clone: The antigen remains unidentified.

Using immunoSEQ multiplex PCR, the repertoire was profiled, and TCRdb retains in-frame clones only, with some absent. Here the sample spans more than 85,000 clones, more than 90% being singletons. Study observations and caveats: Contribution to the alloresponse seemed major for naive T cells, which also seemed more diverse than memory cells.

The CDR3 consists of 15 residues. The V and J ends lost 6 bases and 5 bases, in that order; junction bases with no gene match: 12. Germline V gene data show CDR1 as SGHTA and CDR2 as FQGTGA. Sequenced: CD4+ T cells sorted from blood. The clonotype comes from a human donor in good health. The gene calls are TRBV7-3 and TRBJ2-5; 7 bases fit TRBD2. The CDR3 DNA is TGTGCCAGCAGGGGCAGCGGGAATAAGCGCGAGACCCAGTACTTC. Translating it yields CASRGSGNKRETQYF.